The 24 T cell receptor beta chains in this list originate from one sample, sequenced in a study of T cells expressing NK-cell markers. TCRdb reprocessed the 5' RACE reads; each CDR3 protein has one entry and no DNA is given. Across hundreds of thousands of distinct CDR3 sequences, the top ten clones capture approximately 6.8% of the sample. Sample: blood T cells: a sorted CD56 or NKG2C T cell subset, CD4+ or CD8+ T cells, or bulk PBMC T cells (not recorded which). Every receptor here comes from a woman between 18 and 75 years old in good health.

The chain is built from TRBV4-3 and TRBJ1-2; TCRdb reports TRBD1, a call that lacks DNA to check it against. There are 16 residues in the CDR3. Germline-derived CDR1 and CDR2 are LGHNA and YSLEER. The CDR3 here is CASSLGTHPGNYGYTF.

The CDR3 spells CASSSRGRGRNEQFF. The chain has TRBV6-1 and TRBJ2-1; TCRdb names TRBD1, which stays unverified in the absence of DNA. The CDR3 is made up of 15 amino acids. CDR1 is MNHNS and CDR2 is SASEGT in the germline V gene.

The chain couples TRBV4-3 to TRBJ2-2; the TCRdb D gene call, TRBD1, has no DNA to confirm it. The CDR3 is 17 residues long. The germline V gene has CDR1 LGHNA and CDR2 YSLEER. CDR3 amino acids: CASSQDLFRGQVGELFF.

The chain employs TRBV5-4 and TRBJ2-1; TCRdb's D call of TRBD1 is untestable without DNA. The V gene's germline CDR1 is SGHNT and CDR2 YYREEE (reference sequence). The CDR3 loop spans 14 amino acids. This chain's CDR3 is CASRPGQGYGEQFF.

The genes are TRBV12-3 or TRBV12-4 and TRBJ2-7. The CDR3 contains 14 residues. CDR3 sequence reads: CASSLFGVHYEQYF.

The rearrangement links TRBV4-3 to TRBJ2-3; TCRdb returns TRBD1, unconfirmable since there is no DNA. Germline CDR1 and CDR2: LGHNA and YSLEER. This CDR3 is built from 15 residues. The chain's CDR3 is CASSPATGLTDTQYF.

V usage is TRBV7-8 and J usage is TRBJ1-6; TCRdb picks TRBD1, but there is no DNA to check that call. The CDR3 totals 15 residues. Germline V gene sequence: CDR1 SGHVS, CDR2 FQNEAQ. CDR3 amino acids: CASSLGGRGISPLHF.

V is TRBV12-3 or TRBV12-4 and J is TRBJ2-5; checking the TCRdb D call of TRBD1 is not possible without DNA. CDR3 length equals 15 residues. CDR3 region: CASSSGPGEQETQYF.

The chain has TRBV29-1 and TRBJ2-1; with no DNA, the TCRdb D assignment of TRBD1 cannot be verified. The CDR3 loop spans 14 amino acids. Germline V gene data show CDR1 as SQVTM and CDR2 as ANQGSEA. The CDR3 loop is CSAERDPTYNEQFF.

The chain carries TRBV20-1 and TRBJ2-4. The CDR3 consists of 13 residues. The germline V gene encodes CDR1 DFQATT and CDR2 SNEGSKA (reference sequence). The CDR3 region is CSALTVAKNIQYF.

The chain combines TRBV27 with TRBJ2-1; TCRdb's D call of TRBD1 is untestable without DNA. Germline V gene lookup returns CDR1 MNHEY and CDR2 SMNVEV (reference sequence). The CDR3 runs 11 residues. Here the CDR3 reads CASGDGNEQFF.

The CDR3 loop is CSVVRQVDDYEQYF. The chain is built from TRBV29-1 and TRBJ2-7. Germline V gene lookup returns CDR1 SQVTM and CDR2 ANQGSEA. CDR3 length: 14 amino acids.

V is TRBV6-5 and J is TRBJ2-1; checking the TCRdb D call of TRBD1 is not possible without DNA. CDR3 size: 17 residues. The V gene's germline CDR1 is MNHEY and CDR2 SVGAGI. The CDR3 spells CASSFRDPRGFHNEQFF.

The V and J genes are TRBV9 and TRBJ2-1; the TCRdb call, TRBD2, lacks DNA for checking. The CDR3 runs 17 residues. Germline CDR1 and CDR2: SGDLS and YYNGEE. CDR3 loop: CASSTAIAGGINNEQFF.

The chain has TRBV19 and TRBJ1-2; the D call of TRBD1 rests on TCRdb alone, since no DNA is present to check it. This CDR3 contains 17 residues. Per germline, CDR1 LNHDA and CDR2 SQIVND (reference sequence). The CDR3 spells CASSIGTGIQANYGYTF. The full variable domain, in which reference TRBV19 and TRBJ1-2 provide the parts outside the CDR3, is DGGITQSPKYLFRKEGQNVTLSCEQNLNHDAMYWYRQDPGQGLRLIYYSQIVNDFQKGDIAEGYSVSREKKESFPLTVTSAQKNPTAFYLCASSIGTGIQANYGYTFGSGTRLTVV.

The rearrangement joins TRBV28 to TRBJ2-1; the D gene TCRdb calls, TRBD2, cannot be checked with no DNA. The V gene's germline CDR1 is MDHEN and CDR2 SYDVKM. The CDR3 runs to 14 residues. The CDR3 is CASSLTLAGDEQFF.

J is TRBJ2-1 and V is TRBV4-2; absent DNA, TCRdb's TRBD2 call cannot be checked. The germline V gene encodes CDR1 LGHNA and CDR2 YNFKEQ. The CDR3 sequence is 15 residues long. The CDR3: CASSPLAGGLDEQFF.

V is TRBV5-1 and J is TRBJ2-1; absent DNA, TCRdb's TRBD2 call cannot be checked. Germline CDR1 is SGHRS and CDR2 is YFSETQ. The CDR3 has 15 amino acids. The chain's CDR3 is CASVTFAGGNNEQFF.

The rearrangement links TRBV29-1 to TRBJ2-3; lacking DNA, the TRBD2 call made by TCRdb goes unchecked. The CDR3 is 12 residues long. Germline CDR1 and CDR2: SQVTM and ANQGSEA. CDR3: CSARAGRDTQYF.

This chain's CDR3 is CASTSGVVTGELFF. This chain joins TRBV6-2 or TRBV6-3 and TRBJ2-2; TCRdb's D call of TRBD2 is untestable without DNA. The germline CDR1 and CDR2 sequences are MNHEY and SVGEGT. This CDR3 has 14 residues.

The CDR3 reads CASSYPSLGNEQFF. The chain uses TRBV6-5 and TRBJ2-1. The CDR3 spans 14 residues. Germline V CDR1 and CDR2: MNHEY, SVGAGI.

The V and J genes are TRBV12-3 or TRBV12-4 and TRBJ2-3; the D call of TRBD1 rests on TCRdb alone, since no DNA is present to check it. The CDR3 sequence is 15 residues long. The CDR3 spells CASSLGLGFTDTQYF.

The chain has TRBV11-2 and TRBJ2-1; TCRdb outputs TRBD1, but without DNA this stays unchecked. CDR1 SGHAT and CDR2 FQNNGV come from the germline V gene. CDR3 size: 15 residues. CDR3 sequence reads: CASSFGEKGRNEQFF.

The chain joins TRBV20-1 to TRBJ1-1. The CDR3 totals 15 residues. Germline-derived CDR1 and CDR2 are DFQATT and SNEGSKA (reference sequence). The CDR3 protein is CSARTLLGMNTEAFF.